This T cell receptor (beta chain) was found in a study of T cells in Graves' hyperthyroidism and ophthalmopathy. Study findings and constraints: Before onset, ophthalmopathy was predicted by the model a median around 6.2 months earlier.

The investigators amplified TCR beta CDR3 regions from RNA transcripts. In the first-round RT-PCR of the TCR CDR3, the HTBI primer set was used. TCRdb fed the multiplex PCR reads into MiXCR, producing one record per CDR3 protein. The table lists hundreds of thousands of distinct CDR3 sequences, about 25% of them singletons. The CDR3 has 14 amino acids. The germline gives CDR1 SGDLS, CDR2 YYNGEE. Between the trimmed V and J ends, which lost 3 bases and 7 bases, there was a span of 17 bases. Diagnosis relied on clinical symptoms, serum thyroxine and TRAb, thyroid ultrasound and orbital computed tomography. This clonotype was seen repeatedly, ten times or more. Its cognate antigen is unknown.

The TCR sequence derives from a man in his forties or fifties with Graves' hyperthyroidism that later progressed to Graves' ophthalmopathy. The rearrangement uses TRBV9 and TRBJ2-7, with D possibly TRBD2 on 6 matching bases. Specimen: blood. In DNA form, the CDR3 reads TGTGCCAGCAGCGGACCCGCCGGGGGAGGAGAGCAGTACTTC. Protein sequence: CASSGPAGGGEQYF.